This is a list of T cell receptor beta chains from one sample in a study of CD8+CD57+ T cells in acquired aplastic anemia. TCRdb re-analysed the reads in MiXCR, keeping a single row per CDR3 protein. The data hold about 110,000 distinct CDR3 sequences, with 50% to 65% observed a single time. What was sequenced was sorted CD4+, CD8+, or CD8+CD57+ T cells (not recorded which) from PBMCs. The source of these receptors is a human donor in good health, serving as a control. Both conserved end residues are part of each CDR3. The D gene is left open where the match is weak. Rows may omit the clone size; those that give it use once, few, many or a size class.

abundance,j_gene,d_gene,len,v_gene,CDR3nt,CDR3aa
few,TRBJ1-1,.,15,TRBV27,TGTGCCAGCAGTTTATCACAGGCAACTGACACTGAAGCTTTCTTT,CASSLSQATDTEAFF
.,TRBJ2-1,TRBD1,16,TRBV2,TGTGCCAGCAGTGGGGCCAGGGGGAGCTCCTACAATGAGCAGTTCTTC,CASSGARGSSYNEQFF
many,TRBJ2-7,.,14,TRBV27,TGTGCCAGCAGTTTAAAGCACCTCTCCTACGAGCAGTACTTC,CASSLKHLSYEQYF
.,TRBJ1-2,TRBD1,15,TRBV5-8,TGTGCCAGCAGCTTGCGGAATGCAGGGGGAGTTGGCTACACCTTC,CASSLRNAGGVGYTF
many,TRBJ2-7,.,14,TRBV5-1,TGCGCCAGCAGCTCCAACCGCAGCCCTGGGGAGCAGTACTTC,CASSSNRSPGEQYF
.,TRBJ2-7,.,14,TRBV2,TGTGCCAGCCGCATCAGGGTTTTCACCTACGAGCAGTACTTC,CASRIRVFTYEQYF
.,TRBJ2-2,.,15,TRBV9,TGTGCCAGCAGTGGACAGCGCACGAACACCGGGGAGCTGTTTTTT,CASSGQRTNTGELFF
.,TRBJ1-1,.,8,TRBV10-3,TGTGAGGGGGCTGAAGCTTTCTTT,CEGAEAFF
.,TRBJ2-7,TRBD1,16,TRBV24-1,TGTGCCACCAGTGATTCGTCGACAGGGGGAAAGTACGAGCAGTACTTC,CATSDSSTGGKYEQYF
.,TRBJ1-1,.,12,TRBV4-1,TGCGCCAGCAGCAAGATGAACACTGAAGCTTTCTTT,CASSKMNTEAFF
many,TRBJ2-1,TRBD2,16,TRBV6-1,TGTGCCAGCAGTGAAGAGGGTTTGCGGGGGGATGATGAGCAGTTCTTC,CASSEEGLRGDDEQFF
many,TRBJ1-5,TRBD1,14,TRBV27,TGTGCCAGCAGTACGACAGGGGGGGGTCAGCCCCAGCATTTT,CASSTTGGGQPQHF
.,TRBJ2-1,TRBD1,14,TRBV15,TGTGCCACCAGCAGCGGGACAGAGGGGGATGAGCAGTTCTTC,CATSSGTEGDEQFF
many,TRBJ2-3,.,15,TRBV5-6,TGTGCCAGCAGTGTGTGGGGGGGCCCGTGGGATACGCAGTATTTT,CASSVWGGPWDTQYF
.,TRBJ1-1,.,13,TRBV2,TGTGCCAGCAGTGGAAGGTCGGCCGTTGAAGCTTTCTTT,CASSGRSAVEAFF
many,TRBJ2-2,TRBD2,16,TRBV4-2,TGTGCCAGCAGCCCGCGACTAGCGACGAACACCGGGGAGCTGTTTTTT,CASSPRLATNTGELFF
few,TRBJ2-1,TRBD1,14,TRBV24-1,TGTGCCACCAGTGGCATACAGGGGGACAATGAGCAGTTCTTC,CATSGIQGDNEQFF
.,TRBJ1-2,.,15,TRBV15,TGTGCCACCAGCACCTGGGAGGCTCCGAGCGGAGGCTACACCTTC,CATSTWEAPSGGYTF
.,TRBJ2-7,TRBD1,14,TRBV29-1,TGCAGCGTTGGCAGGGGGTTCAGCTCCTACGAGCAGTACTTC,CSVGRGFSSYEQYF
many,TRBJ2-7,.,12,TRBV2,TGTGCCAGCAGAGGACTTGAGTACGAGCAGTACTTC,CASRGLEYEQYF
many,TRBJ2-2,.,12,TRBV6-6,TGTGCCAGCAGTTACGGCCGAGGGGAGCTGTTTTTT,CASSYGRGELFF
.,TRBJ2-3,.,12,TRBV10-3,TGTGCCATCAGCCCGAGCACAGATACGCAGTATTTT,CAISPSTDTQYF
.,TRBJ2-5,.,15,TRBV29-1,TGCAGCGTTGAATCGCCGGGACTGATACAAGAGACCCAGTACTTC,CSVESPGLIQETQYF
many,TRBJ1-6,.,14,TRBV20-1,TGCAGTGCCCCACGGCAGTTACCTAATTCACCCCTCCACTTT,CSAPRQLPNSPLHF
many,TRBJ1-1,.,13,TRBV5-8,TGTGCCAGCAGCTTGAACGGGGTGCCTGAAGCTTTCTTT,CASSLNGVPEAFF
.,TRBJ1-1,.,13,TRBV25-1,TGTGCCAGCAGTGGGGGGGGCCCTAATGAAGCTTTCTTT,CASSGGGPNEAFF
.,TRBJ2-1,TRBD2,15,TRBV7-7,TGTGCCAGCAGCTTAGGGACAGCGGGAGACGATGAGCAGCTCTTC,CASSLGTAGDDEQLF
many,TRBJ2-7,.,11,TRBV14,TGTGCCAGCAGCCAAAACTACGAGCAGTACTTC,CASSQNYEQYF
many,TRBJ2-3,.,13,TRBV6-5,TGTGCCAGCAGCTCCTTTGACACAGATACGCAGTATTTT,CASSSFDTDTQYF
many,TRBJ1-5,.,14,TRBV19,TGTGCCAGTAGTCTACAGGTCAGCAATCAGCCCCAGCATTTT,CASSLQVSNQPQHF
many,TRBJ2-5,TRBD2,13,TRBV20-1,TGCAGTGCTCCACTAGCGTCCCAAGAGACCCAGTACTTC,CSAPLASQETQYF
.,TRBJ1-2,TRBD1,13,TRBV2,TGTGCCAGCAGTGAAGTCAGGGGGCAGGGCTACACCTTC,CASSEVRGQGYTF
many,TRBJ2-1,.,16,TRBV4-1,TGCGCCAGCAGCCAAGGGGGTGGGGCGGGATTCAATGAGCAGTTCTTC,CASSQGGGAGFNEQFF